This T cell receptor beta chain was observed in a study of blood T cell repertoires in COVID-19. Background on the study: The United States, Italy and Spain supplied acute and convalescent COVID-19 samples. PBMCs, B-cell-depleted T cells, or T cells were the source of the cDNA or gDNA that made up the material.

CDR3 length: 12 amino acids. J gave up 4 bases and V 6 bases, and 3 bases lay outside the gene matches. Germline V gives CDR1 MDHEN, CDR2 SYDVKM. Study processing details: Amplification of reference gene primers was used by the study to estimate nucleated cell counts. The method was immunoSEQ multiplex PCR; TCRdb's version includes in-frame clones alone and lacks a portion of them. The DNA gave D and trimming, while V, J and clone size come from that table. Of 300,000 to 350,000 clones in the sample, under 90% are singletons; the top ten hold less than 3.5%. It was during active infection that Seattle patients were enrolled and then longitudinally followed.

The sample taken for sequencing was peripheral blood. This TCR derives from a woman aged 25 to 39 with COVID-19, enrolled during active disease. The chain uses TRBV28 and TRBJ2-7, with 7 bases that match TRBD1. DNA of the CDR3: TGTGCCAGCAGCACGACAGGGTACGAGCAGTACTTC. Translation: CASSTTGYEQYF.